Below, one T cell receptor (beta chain) is given with its context. These data belong to a study of blood T cell repertoires in COVID-19. About the research overall: The cDNA or gDNA used as material had been derived from T cells, B-cell-depleted T cells, or PBMCs.

Germline V gene lookup returns CDR1 GTSNPN and CDR2 SVGIG (reference sequence). Trimming took 2 bases from V and 4 from J; bases not matched to a gene: 5. This CDR3 comprises 14 residues. Original handling: How many nucleated cells were present was estimated from reference gene primer amplification. Only in-frame clones appear in the TCRdb table, and some are missing; sequencing was by immunoSEQ multiplex PCR. That table furnishes V, J and clone size, whereas the DNA furnished D and trimming. The sample has about 290,000 clones, about 85% seen once; the top ten hold around 4%. Sequenced material: peripheral blood. This clonotype was obtained from a woman in her forties or fifties with active or convalescent COVID-19. The V gene is TRBV30, the J gene TRBJ2-7; 10 bases are shared with TRBD1. CDR3 in amino acids: CAWSQGDRGYEQYF. Here the CDR3 DNA reads TGTGCCTGGAGTCAGGGGGACAGGGGATACGAGCAGTACTTC. Full variable domain (rest looked up from reference TRBV30 and TRBJ2-7): SQTIHQWPATLVQPVGSPLSLECTVEGTSNPNLYWYRQAAGRGLQLLFYSVGIGQISSEVPQNLSASRPQDRQFILSSKKLLLSDSGFYLCAWSQGDRGYEQYFGPGTRLTVT.